Shown below are 24 T cell receptor beta chains from a single sample sequenced in a study of graft-versus-host responses after intestinal transplantation. The method was immunoSEQ multiplex PCR; TCRdb's version includes in-frame clones alone and lacks a portion of them. The sample lists about 120,000 clones; about 95% were seen once. Their antigens remain unidentified. The sample was unstimulated CD8+ T cells sorted from spleen or lymph node cells, taken before intestinal transplant. Receptors originate from a human donor who received an intestinal transplant.

This chain joins TRBV7-9 and TRBJ1-1; D gene uncertain. V was shortened by 3 bases and J by 0 bases, with 5 bases between the two germline ends. The CDR3 consists of 13 residues. Germline assignment: CDR1 SEHNR and CDR2 FQNEAQ (reference sequence). The CDR3 protein is CASSFLLNTEAFF. In DNA, the CDR3 is TGTGCCAGCAGCTTTCTCTTGAACACTGAAGCTTTCTTT.

V is TRBV4-3 and J is TRBJ2-7; 9 bases are a match to TRBD2. The ends lost 10 bases at V and 5 bases at J; junction bases unmatched: 15. This CDR3 spans 15 amino acids. Germline assignment: CDR1 LGHNA and CDR2 YSLEER. The chain's CDR3 is CATHTRLADADEQYF. The CDR3 coding sequence is TGCGCCACCCACACGCGACTAGCGGACGCGGACGAGCAGTACTTC.

The V call is TRBV7-3, the J call TRBJ2-5; TRBD1 agrees at 7 bases. Germline CDR1 reads SGHTA; CDR2 reads FQGTGA. V was pared by 5 bases and J by 5 bases, with 8 bases of the junction left unmatched. The CDR3 runs to 14 residues. In nucleotides, the CDR3 is TGTGCCAGCAGCCCGACAGGGTTGAAGGAGACCCAGTACTTC. Protein product: CASSPTGLKETQYF.

The V gene is TRBV27, the J gene TRBJ1-6; unclear D gene. V lost 5 bases and J 7 bases, leaving 15 bases between the germline ends. From germline, CDR1 is MNHEY and CDR2 SMNVEV (reference sequence). This CDR3 spans 15 amino acids. The CDR3 region has the DNA TGTGCCAGCAGTCACACGGTGCTGGGGAATTCACCCCTCCACTTT. It codes for CASSHTVLGNSPLHF.

This chain uses TRBV16 with TRBJ1-5, with a tentative D call TRBD1 (6 bases). V lost 1 base to trimming and J lost 4 bases, with 17 bases between them. The CDR3 covers 17 residues. The germline V gene encodes CDR1 KGHSY and CDR2 FQNENV. In DNA, the CDR3 is TGTGCCAGCAGCCAATTTTTTGAGAGGGGACAAAATCAGCCCCAGCATTTT. This sequence encodes CASSQFFERGQNQPQHF.

As to this clone: Within the sample, other DNA sequences also encode this same CDR3. The chain uses TRBV9 and TRBJ2-1, with TRBD2 identical over 8 bases. V shed 4 bases and J 0 bases; nucleotides not matched to a gene: 3. Germline V gives CDR1 SGDLS, CDR2 YYNGEE. The CDR3 has 15 amino acids. This chain's CDR3 is CASSPSGSSYNEQFF. The CDR3 DNA reads TGTGCCAGCAGCCCCAGCGGGAGCTCCTACAATGAGCAGTTCTTC.

The rearrangement links TRBV4-1 to TRBJ2-7, with 7 nucleotides matching TRBD1. This CDR3 is 17 amino acids long. V shed 0 bases and J 4 bases; nucleotides not matched to a gene: 12. CDR1 and CDR2 from the germline V gene are MGHRA and YSYEKL. Written as DNA, the CDR3 is TGCGCCAGCAGCCAAGAACATGAGACAGGGTTAATATACGAGCAGTACTTC. This sequence encodes CASSQEHETGLIYEQYF.

The rearrangement uses TRBV14 and TRBJ1-2; tentatively, D is TRBD1 (5 bases). CDR3 length: 17 amino acids. Trimming left V 4 bases short and J 4 bases short, with 22 bases between. The germline V gene has CDR1 SGHDN and CDR2 FVKESK. The CDR3 nucleotides are TGTGCCAGCAGCCTCTTTGGGGGGGACGCAAGCTTCTATGGCTACACCTTC. It specifies CASSLFGGDASFYGYTF.

This clone has just one count. The V gene is TRBV28, the J gene TRBJ1-5; unclear D gene. Trimming took 5 bases from V and 3 from J, leaving 2 bases between them. CDR1 and CDR2 (germline): MDHEN, SYDVKM. The CDR3 loop spans 11 amino acids. CDR3 in amino acids: CASSHNQPQHF. CDR3 DNA: TGTGCCAGCAGTCACAATCAGCCCCAGCATTTT.

The chain has TRBV9 and TRBJ1-5, with D perhaps TRBD1 (6 bases). Trimming took off 4 bases at V and 0 bases at J, with 17 bases between the two ends. CDR3 length: 17 residues. Germline V gives CDR1 SGDLS, CDR2 YYNGEE. CDR3 nucleotides: TGTGCCAGCAGCCCAGGGGTAGGTGGTTATAGCAATCAGCCCCAGCATTTT. Protein product: CASSPGVGGYSNQPQHF.

This clone appeared a few times. The V gene is TRBV6-5, the J gene TRBJ1-2; D is unclear. Germline V CDR1 and CDR2: MNHEY, SVGAGI. Between the trimmed V and J ends, which lost 2 bases and 4 bases, there was a span of 17 bases. The CDR3 covers 16 residues. CDR3 loop: CASSYRPMGRVYGYTF. The CDR3, as DNA: TGTGCCAGCAGTTACCGACCGATGGGGAGGGTCTATGGCTACACCTTC.

This clone was detected only a few times. The J gene is TRBJ2-1, the V gene TRBV6-5; TRBD1 is a possible D gene (5 bases). The CDR3 totals 15 residues. Germline V gene data show CDR1 as MNHEY and CDR2 as SVGAGI. Trimming stripped 0 bases from V and 8 bases from J, with 14 bases between. The CDR3: CASSYSGQGKDEQFF. In DNA, the CDR3 is TGTGCCAGCAGTTACTCAGGGCAGGGTAAGGATGAGCAGTTCTTC.

V is TRBV9 and J is TRBJ2-1; D gene ambiguous. Trimming pared 0 bases from V and 4 bases from J, leaving 11 bases between. This CDR3 spans 15 amino acids. Per germline, CDR1 SGDLS and CDR2 YYNGEE. The CDR3 spells CASSVVGNPYNEQFF. The CDR3 nucleotides read TGTGCCAGCAGCGTAGTAGGGAACCCTTACAATGAGCAGTTCTTC.

This sequence joins TRBV27 and TRBJ2-1; D not resolved. The CDR3 is 17 residues long. Germline CDR1 MNHEY, CDR2 SMNVEV (reference sequence). V gave up 6 bases and J gave up 6 bases, with 24 bases separating them. The chain's CDR3 is CASSLSIQVLGFNEQFF. The DNA for the CDR3 is TGTGCCAGCAGCCTATCCATTCAGGTCCTTGGTTTCAATGAGCAGTTCTTC.

The table lists this clone with a count of one. This chain connects TRBV10-3 to TRBJ2-5; D is ambiguous. The J call may be mistaken, given a closer DNA end match to TRBJ2-7. CDR3 length: 13 residues. Germline V gives CDR1 ENHRY, CDR2 SYGVKD. The CDR3 region is CAISVSVIYEQYF. The CDR3 DNA is TGTGCCATCAGTGTGTCAGTGATCTACGAGCAGTACTTC.

CDR3 sequence (DNA): TGTGCCAGCAGCTTCGGTTACTCTGGGGCCAACGTCCTGACTTTC. Protein sequence: CASSFGYSGANVLTF. This chain links TRBV11-2 with TRBJ2-6; D is uncertain. The CDR3 contains 15 residues. CDR1 is SGHAT and CDR2 is FQNNGV in the germline V gene. V lost 3 bases and J lost 0, with 6 bases in between. The full variable domain, rest sourced from reference TRBV11-2 and TRBJ2-6, is EAGVAQSPRYKIIEKRQSVAFWCNPISGHATLYWYQQILGQGPKLLIQFQNNGVVDDSQLPKDRFSAERLKGVDSTLKIQPAKLEDSAVYLCASSFGYSGANVLTFGAGSRLTVL.

The chain employs TRBV6-5 and TRBJ2-5, with 12 bases lining up with TRBD2. TRBJ2-7 matches the DNA end more closely, so the J call is doubtful. Germline V CDR1 and CDR2: MNHEY, SVGAGI. This CDR3 is built from 13 residues. CDR3 protein: CATRTSGIYEQYF. In nucleotides, the CDR3 is TGTGCCACCCGGACTAGCGGGATCTACGAGCAGTACTTC.

This clone was recorded once. The V gene is TRBV18, the J gene TRBJ2-7, with TRBD1 identical over 8 bases. The V and J ends lost 3 bases and 0 bases, in that order; junction bases with no gene match: 4. CDR3 length: 15 residues. Germline values: CDR1 KGHSH, CDR2 LQKENI. The chain's CDR3 is CASSPKDRVSYEQYF. As DNA, the CDR3 is TGTGCCAGCTCACCGAAGGACAGGGTCTCCTACGAGCAGTACTTC.

The V call is TRBV27, the J call TRBJ2-1; D perhaps matches TRBD2 (6 bases). The CDR3 runs 16 residues. Trimming took off 2 bases at V and 1 base at J, with 12 bases between the two ends. Germline V CDR1 and CDR2: MNHEY, SMNVEV (reference sequence). The CDR3 here is CASSLPERVSYNEQFF. The CDR3 DNA follows: TGTGCCAGCAGTTTACCAGAGCGGGTATCCTACAATGAGCAGTTCTTC.

The chain employs TRBV7-6 and TRBJ1-2; D uncertain. Germline V CDR1 and CDR2: SGHVS, FNYEAQ. Trimming cost V 1 base and J 2 bases, with 5 bases left between them. This CDR3 is built from 13 residues. CDR3 protein: CASSLEQNYGYTF. The DNA of the CDR3 is TGTGCCAGCAGCTTAGAACAAAACTATGGCTACACCTTC.

The chain has TRBV27 and TRBJ2-5, with 8 positions matching TRBD2. With 5 bases clipped from V and 11 bases from J, the junction kept 13 bases outside the gene matches. The CDR3 length is 14 residues. CDR1 and CDR2 from the germline V gene are MNHEY and SMNVEV (reference sequence). The CDR3 sequence: CASSPRLAGGEQYF. CDR3 coding DNA: TGTGCCAGCAGTCCCCGTCTAGCGGGTGGAGAGCAGTACTTC.

V is TRBV19 and J is TRBJ1-3; no clear D gene. V lost 4 bases to trimming and J lost 1 base, with 8 bases between them. Germline V gene sequence: CDR1 LNHDA, CDR2 SQIVND (reference sequence). CDR3 length: 14 residues. In DNA, the CDR3 is TGTGCCAGTAGTACCCTCTGGTCTGGAAACACCATATATTTT. Protein: CASSTLWSGNTIYF.

This rearrangement joins TRBV2 to TRBJ2-1; 7 nucleotides match TRBD2. CDR1 and CDR2 (germline): SNHLY, FYNNEI. The CDR3 consists of 15 residues. Unmatched junction bases numbered 18, after V lost 11 bases and J lost 8 bases. CDR3 sequence: CAATSQGGSFDEQFF. CDR3 in DNA: TGTGCCGCTACCTCTCAGGGCGGGAGCTTCGATGAGCAGTTCTTC.

The chain joins TRBV6-5 to TRBJ1-1; a weak D match, TRBD1 (6 bases). Deletions cut 8 bases from V and 3 bases from J, with 13 bases between. The CDR3 extends over 13 amino acids. Germline loops: CDR1 MNHEY, CDR2 SVGAGI. CDR3 protein: CASRMTGDTEAFF. CDR3 coding DNA: TGTGCCAGCCGGATGACAGGTGACACTGAAGCTTTCTTT.